This paragraph covers one T cell receptor beta chain sequence. These data belong to a study of blood T cells in healthy people across ages. V was pared by 6 bases and J by 3 bases, with 18 bases between. Per germline, CDR1 MNHEY and CDR2 SMNVEV (reference sequence). This CDR3 comprises 15 residues. A second roughly 6 to 11 cycle PCR used barcoded and J-beta primers. The authors tagged each cDNA molecule using a template-switch adaptor with 12 random nucleotides. TCRdb reprocessed the 5' RACE reads via MiXCR and lists one record per CDR3 protein. The sample lists roughly 2 million distinct CDR3 sequences, 49% occurring once. At least 7 million PBMCs were isolated per sample.

Sequencing input: blood. The chain carries TRBV27 and TRBJ2-7; D may correspond to TRBD1 or TRBD2 (5 bases each). The clonotype comes from a woman between 35 and 50 years old in good health. For the CDR3, the DNA is TGTGCCAGCAGCCGCGGCGGGCAGGGTGTCTACGAGCAGTACTTC. It translates to CASSRGGQGVYEQYF.